This is a list of T cell receptor beta chains from one sample in a study of T cells in Graves' hyperthyroidism and ophthalmopathy. TCRdb re-called the multiplex PCR reads through MiXCR, storing one row per CDR3 protein. This sample carries some 560,000 distinct CDR3 sequences, 15% to 18% of them seen once, and the ten largest clones take around 7.3%. Sequenced input: blood. These receptors all stem from a woman aged 25 to 45 with Graves' hyperthyroidism. Both conserved end residues are part of each CDR3. The D gene is left open where the match is weak. Clone size is not always given. Where it is, it says once, few, many or a class for expanded clones.

j_call clone_size v_call d_call cdr3_aa cdr3_nt
TRBJ2-5 many TRBV20-1 TRBD2 CSAMASGSFFSQETQYF TGCAGTGCTATGGCTAGCGGGAGTTTTTTCTCGCAAGAGACCCAGTACTTC
TRBJ2-2 many TRBV11-2 - CASSLGSAVIGELFF TGTGCCAGCAGCTTAGGGTCGGCAGTTATCGGGGAGCTGTTTTTT
TRBJ2-1 - TRBV7-9 - CASSLYGGRGEQFF TGTGCCAGCAGCTTATACGGCGGTAGGGGCGAGCAGTTCTTC
TRBJ2-7 many TRBV10-3 - CAISLGDGPYEQYF TGTGCCATCAGCTTGGGGGACGGACCCTACGAGCAGTACTTC
TRBJ2-3 many TRBV7-9 - CASSLRPLSGLDTQYF TGTGCCAGCAGCTTAAGGCCCCTTAGCGGCCTAGATACGCAGTATTTT
TRBJ2-3 few TRBV3-1 - CASSQVGASDTQYF TGTGCCAGCAGCCAAGTTGGGGCTTCAGATACGCAGTATTTT
TRBJ2-7 few TRBV27 TRBD2 CASSLVPTPGLAYEQYF TGTGCCAGCAGTCTGGTCCCAACACCGGGACTAGCCTACGAGCAGTACTTC
TRBJ2-5 many TRBV12-3/TRBV12-4 - CASSLRTVRQETQYF TGTGCCAGCAGTTTAAGGACGGTCAGGCAAGAGACCCAGTACTTC
TRBJ2-5 - TRBV14 - CASSHAKTQYF TGTGCCAGCAGCCATGCTAAGACCCAGTACTTC
TRBJ2-1 - TRBV9 TRBD2 CASSVGTSGSFEQFF TGTGCCAGCAGCGTAGGGACTAGCGGGAGTTTTGAGCAGTTCTTC
TRBJ2-7 many TRBV7-2 - CASSKAVSEDYEQYF TGTGCCAGCAGCAAAGCGGTGTCGGAGGATTACGAGCAGTACTTC
TRBJ2-7 many TRBV9 - CASSPRGTGTYEQYF TGTGCCAGCAGCCCCCGGGGCACGGGGACCTACGAGCAGTACTTC
TRBJ2-7 - TRBV7-9 TRBD1 CASSLGQGADEQYF TGTGCCAGCAGCCTGGGACAGGGGGCCGACGAGCAGTACTTC
TRBJ2-7 many TRBV5-4 - CASSLERSTEQYF TGTGCCAGCAGCTTGGAGCGGTCAACCGAGCAGTACTTC
TRBJ1-2 few TRBV16 - CASSQSNTNYGYTF TGTGCCAGCAGCCAATCAAACACCAACTATGGCTACACCTTC
TRBJ2-3 many TRBV2 - CASSGENRRITDTQYF TGTGCCAGCAGTGGTGAAAACAGGAGAATCACAGATACGCAGTATTTT
TRBJ2-7 many TRBV6-2/TRBV6-3 - CASSYTRDKNSYEQYF TGTGCCAGCAGTTACACGCGGGACAAAAACTCCTACGAGCAGTACTTC
TRBJ2-5 few TRBV18 - CASSPMIVRNQETQYF TGTGCCAGCTCACCGATGATAGTGCGAAACCAAGAGACCCAGTACTTC
TRBJ1-2 few TRBV6-1 TRBD1 CASSFTGAYGYTF TGTGCCAGCAGTTTTACAGGGGCCTATGGCTACACCTTC
TRBJ1-1 many TRBV5-1 - CASSLRKGLGTEAFF TGCGCCAGCAGCTTGAGGAAGGGGCTAGGGACTGAAGCTTTCTTT
TRBJ2-1 many TRBV27 TRBD2 CASNRRGGSHYNEQFF TGTGCCAGCAACAGACGGGGAGGGTCCCACTACAATGAGCAGTTCTTC
TRBJ2-4 - TRBV5-6 TRBD2 CASSGTSGSVQNIQYF TGTGCCAGCAGCGGCACTAGCGGGAGTGTCCAAAACATTCAGTACTTC
TRBJ1-5 - TRBV2 TRBD1 CASSGGQGRYQPQHF TGTGCCAGCAGTGGGGGACAGGGGAGGTATCAGCCCCAGCATTTT
TRBJ2-1 once TRBV7-3 - CASSLRPTGVLTHEQFF TGTGCCAGCAGCTTAAGGCCGACGGGAGTTCTTACCCATGAGCAGTTCTTC
TRBJ2-7 many TRBV7-8 TRBD2 CASSLVLAGHLIGQYF TGTGCCAGCAGCTTAGTACTAGCGGGTCACCTAATTGGGCAGTACTTC
TRBJ2-7 - TRBV6-2/TRBV6-3 TRBD2 CASSYSTSGKSYEQYF TGTGCCAGCAGTTACTCGACTAGCGGGAAAAGCTACGAGCAGTACTTC
TRBJ2-3 many TRBV10-1 TRBD1 CASNPGQGADTQYF TGCGCCAGCAATCCGGGACAGGGAGCAGATACGCAGTATTTT
TRBJ2-3 few TRBV4-1 TRBD1 CASSQRRDRESTDTQYF TGCGCCAGCAGCCAGCGCCGGGACAGGGAGAGCACAGATACGCAGTATTTT
TRBJ1-2 - TRBV5-1 TRBD1 CASSLFGTGGELNGYTF TGCGCCAGCAGCTTGTTCGGGACAGGGGGCGAGTTGAATGGCTACACCTTC
TRBJ2-1 few TRBV6-1 TRBD2 CASSTLAGGNNEQFF TGTGCCAGCAGTACCCTAGCGGGGGGAAACAATGAGCAGTTCTTC
TRBJ1-6 many TRBV3-1 TRBD1 CASSQGGGQGYSPLHF TGTGCCAGCAGCCAAGGGGGGGGACAGGGGTATTCACCCCTCCACTTT
TRBJ2-1 many TRBV10-3 TRBD1 CATGTGYNEQFF TGTGCCACCGGGACAGGATACAATGAGCAGTTCTTC
TRBJ2-1 - TRBV4-2 TRBD2 CASSPILAAGSYNEQFF TGTGCCAGCAGTCCGATTCTAGCGGCGGGCTCCTACAATGAGCAGTTCTTC
TRBJ2-3 many TRBV12-3/TRBV12-4 TRBD2 CGTSRAGGITDTQYF TGTGGTACCAGCCGAGCGGGAGGGATCACAGATACGCAGTATTTT
TRBJ2-3 many TRBV5-6 - CASSFSFYGSTDTQYF TGTGCCAGCAGCTTCTCATTTTATGGATCCACAGATACGCAGTATTTT
TRBJ1-2 many TRBV11-2 TRBD1 CASSGTGGPYGYTF TGTGCCAGCAGCGGAACAGGGGGACCTTATGGCTACACCTTC
TRBJ2-7 many TRBV12-3/TRBV12-4 TRBD2 CASVAGVPGHEQYF TGTGCCAGCGTGGCGGGAGTACCGGGACACGAGCAGTACTTC
TRBJ2-7 many TRBV12-3/TRBV12-4 TRBD2 CASSFGLAGVDEQYF TGTGCCAGCAGTTTTGGGCTAGCGGGAGTCGACGAGCAGTACTTC
TRBJ1-1 many TRBV7-9 - CASSSDSNTEAFF TGTGCCAGCAGCTCGGACAGCAACACTGAAGCTTTCTTT
TRBJ2-7 many TRBV9 - CASSVDVRPYEQYF TGTGCCAGCAGCGTAGATGTCAGACCCTACGAGCAGTACTTC
TRBJ2-7 many TRBV7-2 TRBD2 CASSLVAGGSYEQYF TGTGCCAGCAGCTTAGTAGCGGGAGGTTCCTACGAGCAGTACTTC